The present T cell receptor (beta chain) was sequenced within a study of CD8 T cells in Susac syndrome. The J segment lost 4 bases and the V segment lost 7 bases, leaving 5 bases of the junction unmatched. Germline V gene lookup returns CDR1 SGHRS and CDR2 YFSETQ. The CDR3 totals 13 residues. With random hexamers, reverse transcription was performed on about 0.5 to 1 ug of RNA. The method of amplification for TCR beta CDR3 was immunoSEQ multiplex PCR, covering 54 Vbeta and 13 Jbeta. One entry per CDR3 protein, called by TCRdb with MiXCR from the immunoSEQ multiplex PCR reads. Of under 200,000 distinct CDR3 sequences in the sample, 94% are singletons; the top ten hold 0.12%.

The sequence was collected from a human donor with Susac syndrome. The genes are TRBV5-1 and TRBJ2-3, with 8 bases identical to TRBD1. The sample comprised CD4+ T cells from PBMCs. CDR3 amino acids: CASRTGWADTQYF. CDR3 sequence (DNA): TGCGCCAGCCGGACAGGGTGGGCAGATACGCAGTATTTT.